Listed here are 27 T cell receptor beta chains from one sample, sequenced in a study of regulatory T cells in long-lasting Graves disease. Arm-PCR of CDR3 regions and iRepertoire HTBI primers were used to build TCR beta libraries. TCRdb re-analysed the multiplex PCR reads in MiXCR, keeping a single row per CDR3 protein. The sample comprises hundreds of thousands of distinct CDR3 sequences, about 16% of which are singletons, and about 18% rests with the top ten. The time point is: newly diagnosed GD, antithyroid drugs for less than 3 months. PBMCs provided the RNA from which the TCR library was made. These data also featured in a second study, about T cells in Graves' hyperthyroidism and ophthalmopathy.

The material sequenced was peripheral blood mononuclear cells (PBMCs), taken at new diagnosis, from a patient treated with antithyroid drugs. The receptors stem from a woman between 25 and 40 years old with Graves disease.

This clonotype was detected many times. The gene calls are TRBV2 and TRBJ1-2; D unresolved. Germline CDR1 SNHLY, CDR2 FYNNEI. Trimming took off 4 bases at V and 3 bases at J, with 12 bases between the two ends. The CDR3 is 14 amino acids. CDR3 nucleotides: TGTGCCAGCAGTGCTTGGGAGAGCCACTATGGCTACACCTTC. Translated: CASSAWESHYGYTF.

The V gene is TRBV6-5, the J gene TRBJ1-6; no clear D. V was trimmed by 2 bases and J by 1 base, leaving 9 bases between them. The length of the CDR3 is 16 residues. Germline V gene lookup returns CDR1 MNHEY and CDR2 SVGAGI. The chain's CDR3 is CASSYLVGSYNSPLHF. CDR3 DNA sequence: TGTGCCAGCAGTTACCTCGTGGGATCCTATAATTCACCCCTCCACTTT.

Here the CDR3 reads CASSSSGQGARTDTQYF. CDR3 nucleotide sequence: TGCGCCAGCAGCTCATCGGGACAGGGGGCTCGAACAGATACGCAGTATTTT. The chain links TRBV5-1 to TRBJ2-3; 12 nucleotides agree with TRBD1. The CDR3 is 17 residues long. V lost 3 bases and J lost 3; bases outside the gene matches: 8. The germline V gene encodes CDR1 SGHRS and CDR2 YFSETQ. The full variable domain, with the rest looked up from reference TRBV5-1 and TRBJ2-3, is KAGVTQTPRYLIKTRGQQVTLSCSPISGHRSVSWYQQTPGQGLQFLFEYFSETQRNKGNFPGRFSGRQFSNSRSEMNVSTLELGDSALYLCASSSSGQGARTDTQYFGPGTRLTVL.

This clonotype has only a few counts. This sequence joins TRBV27 and TRBJ1-2; D might be TRBD1 (5 bases). Trimming cost V 5 bases and J 7 bases, with 14 bases left between them. The germline V gene encodes CDR1 MNHEY and CDR2 SMNVEV (reference sequence). The CDR3 contains 13 residues. The CDR3 bases are TGTGCCAGCAGTCCACGGGGGGTGGCTGGCTACACCTTC. The encoded protein is CASSPRGVAGYTF.

This clonotype was detected only a few times. The chain couples TRBV19 to TRBJ1-3; maybe TRBD1 (5 bases). Trimming took 10 bases from V and 4 from J, leaving 11 bases between them. The CDR3 is 12 residues long. Germline V gives CDR1 LNHDA, CDR2 SQIVND (reference sequence). In nucleotides, the CDR3 is TGTGCCACCACCGGGGACGGAAACACCATATATTTT. Its translation: CATTGDGNTIYF.

This clonotype was seen many times. The chain uses TRBV20-1 and TRBJ2-2; D might be TRBD2 (6 bases). Germline values: CDR1 DFQATT, CDR2 SNEGSKA (reference sequence). The V end lost 6 bases, the J end lost 3 bases, and 11 bases lay between the germline ends. The CDR3 spans 13 residues. The CDR3 DNA reads as TGCAGTGCCCTGAGGGAGGACACCGGGGAGCTGTTTTTT. It translates to CSALREDTGELFF.

This clonotype has more than one count but fewer than ten. The rearrangement uses TRBV11-3 and TRBJ2-2; no clear D. Germline CDR1 reads SGHNT; CDR2 reads YENEEA. The CDR3 is made up of 13 amino acids. V lost 2 bases to trimming and J lost 5 bases, with 6 bases between them. DNA of the CDR3: TGTGCCAGCAGCTTAAAGGTTACCGGGGAGCTGTTTTTT. The encoded protein is CASSLKVTGELFF.

This clonotype was recorded many times. The V call is TRBV7-9, the J call TRBJ2-1, with D hard to call. CDR1 is SEHNR and CDR2 is FQNEAQ in the germline V gene (reference sequence). The CDR3 is 15 residues long. With 5 bases removed from V and 5 bases from J, the gap between germline ends came to 16 bases. CDR3 loop: CASSPPVLLDNEQFF. CDR3 sequence (DNA): TGTGCCAGCAGCCCGCCGGTCCTCCTGGACAATGAGCAGTTCTTC.

This clonotype was picked up many times. The V gene is TRBV2, the J gene TRBJ1-3, with D tentatively TRBD1 (6 bases). This CDR3 is built from 16 residues. Germline values: CDR1 SNHLY, CDR2 FYNNEI. The V gene lost 0 bases and the J gene lost 4 bases, with 13 bases spanning the gap. The CDR3 reads CASSEANRVNGNTIYF. The CDR3 nucleotides read TGTGCCAGCAGTGAAGCGAACAGGGTTAACGGAAACACCATATATTTT.

There are many counts of this clonotype. V usage is TRBV2 and J usage is TRBJ1-5; D is perhaps TRBD1 (6 bases). CDR3 length: 15 amino acids. Looked up from germline, CDR1 is SNHLY and CDR2 is FYNNEI. Trimming took 6 bases from V and 2 from J, leaving 14 bases between them. In nucleotides, the CDR3 is TGTGCCAGCAGGGGGCTATCAGGGGGCAATCAGCCCCAGCATTTT. This encodes CASRGLSGGNQPQHF.

The rearrangement joins TRBV19 to TRBJ1-3; D remains unclear. Trimming removed 8 bases from V and 0 bases from J, with 8 bases in between. This CDR3 spans 13 amino acids. From germline, CDR1 is LNHDA and CDR2 SQIVND (reference sequence). For the CDR3, the DNA is TGTGCCAGTCCGTCTTTCTCTGGAAACACCATATATTTT. Translation: CASPSFSGNTIYF.

V and J are TRBV5-4 and TRBJ2-1; D is unresolved. In germline, CDR1 is SGHNT, CDR2 YYREEE (reference sequence). The germline V and J ends were trimmed by 2 bases and 6 bases, with 12 bases remaining between them. This CDR3 has 14 amino acids. The CDR3 DNA sequence: TGTGCCAGCAGCTTCCCAAGGGATGGCAATGAGCAGTTCTTC. It is translated as CASSFPRDGNEQFF. Based on the CDR3 plus reference TRBV5-4 and TRBJ2-1, the full variable domain is ETGVTQSPTHLIKTRGQQVTLRCSSQSGHNTVSWYQQALGQGPQFIFQYYREEENGRGNFPPRFSGLQFPNYSSELNVNALELDDSALYLCASSFPRDGNEQFFGPGTRLTVL.

This clonotype has only a few counts. The chain recombines TRBV20-1 with TRBJ2-2; 8 bases are shared with TRBD2. The CDR3 spans 17 residues. Germline CDR1 and CDR2: DFQATT and SNEGSKA (reference sequence). The trim removed 6 bases at V and 6 bases at J, leaving 18 bases unmatched. CDR3 nucleotides: TGCAGTGCGGCAGGTCAGTCCAGCGGGAGCGTTGCCGGGGAGCTGTTTTTT. This encodes CSAAGQSSGSVAGELFF.

This clonotype was observed a few times. The chain links TRBV3-1 to TRBJ2-5, with 10 nucleotides matching TRBD2. Germline V gene data show CDR1 as LGHDT and CDR2 as YNNKEL (reference sequence). V lost 7 bases, J lost 1 base, and 12 bases stayed unmatched. The CDR3 consists of 17 residues. The DNA for the CDR3 is TGTGCCAGCAAGCTACGCCTAGCGGGAGTGTCCCAAGAGACCCAGTACTTC. Translated: CASKLRLAGVSQETQYF.

This clonotype was seen a few times. This sequence joins TRBV9 and TRBJ2-5; no clear D gene. Germline V gene sequence: CDR1 SGDLS, CDR2 YYNGEE. The CDR3 has 13 residues. Trimming removed 2 bases from V and 1 base from J, with 6 bases in between. As DNA, the CDR3 is TGTGCCAGCAGCGTTAGCATCCAAGAGACCCAGTACTTC. Translation gives CASSVSIQETQYF.

This clonotype was observed many times. The chain is built from TRBV12-3 or TRBV12-4 and TRBJ2-1; TRBD1 agrees at 9 bases. Germline trimming cut 5 bases from V and 4 bases from J; bases unmatched to any gene: 6. The CDR3 is made up of 15 amino acids. The CDR3 coding sequence is TGTGCCAGCAGTCAACGGACAGGGGCTTACAATGAGCAGTTCTTC. The encoded protein is CASSQRTGAYNEQFF.

A few counts support this clonotype. The chain uses TRBV6-5 and TRBJ1-3; D gene ambiguous. V was pared by 0 bases and J by 2 bases, with 2 bases between. CDR1 is MNHEY, CDR2 SVGAGI, per germline. This CDR3 spans 13 amino acids. CDR3 in amino acids: CASSYSAGNTIYF. As DNA, the CDR3 is TGTGCCAGCAGTTACTCCGCTGGAAACACCATATATTTT.

This clonotype occurred a few times. The chain recombines TRBV20-1 with TRBJ2-7; D is possibly TRBD1 (7 bases). The CDR3 sequence is 14 residues long. V was trimmed by 3 bases and J by 6 bases, leaving 18 bases between them. Germline assignment: CDR1 DFQATT and CDR2 SNEGSKA (reference sequence). Here the CDR3 reads CSASPPRGVFEQYF. In nucleotides, the CDR3 is TGCAGTGCTAGCCCTCCCAGGGGGGTATTCGAGCAGTACTTC.

This clonotype was counted ten times or more. This chain joins TRBV28 and TRBJ2-5; D is unclear. CDR3 length: 14 residues. Germline values: CDR1 MDHEN, CDR2 SYDVKM. The germline V and J ends were trimmed by 4 bases and 3 bases, with 12 bases remaining between them. CDR3 in amino acids: CASSSQPSEETQYF. The CDR3 region has the DNA TGTGCCAGCAGTTCCCAGCCATCGGAAGAGACCCAGTACTTC.

Many counts were recorded for this clonotype. The rearrangement uses TRBV27 and TRBJ1-2, with a tentative D call TRBD1 (6 bases). Germline CDR1 reads MNHEY; CDR2 reads SMNVEV (reference sequence). Trimming took off 6 bases at V and 4 bases at J, with 15 bases between the two ends. There are 14 residues in the CDR3. This chain's CDR3 is CASSLIKGGYGYTF. As DNA, the CDR3 is TGTGCCAGCAGCTTAATAAAGGGGGGCTATGGCTACACCTTC.

Ten or more counts support this clonotype. The V call is TRBV29-1, the J call TRBJ1-4; D uncertain. Germline-derived CDR1 and CDR2 are SQVTM and ANQGSEA. V was cut by 4 bases and J by 4 bases, with 7 bases left in between. This CDR3 spans 12 amino acids. This CDR3 reads CSVASGNEKLFF. The CDR3 DNA is TGCAGCGTTGCCAGCGGTAATGAAAAACTGTTTTTT.

The V gene is TRBV20-1, the J gene TRBJ2-1; 15 bases are a match to TRBD2. V gave up 5 bases and J gave up 1 base; unmatched junction bases: 3. Germline-derived CDR1 and CDR2 are DFQATT and SNEGSKA (reference sequence). CDR3 length equals 16 residues. The CDR3 loop reads CSAVGTSGRSYNEQFF. The CDR3 nucleotides are TGCAGTGCTGTGGGGACTAGCGGGAGGTCCTACAATGAGCAGTTCTTC.

The rearrangement joins TRBV7-2 to TRBJ2-7; TRBD2 aligns across 7 bases. This CDR3 is built from 14 residues. J gave up 4 bases and V 4 bases, and 7 bases lay outside the gene matches. Germline CDR1 SGHTA, CDR2 FQGNSA. CDR3 nucleotides: TGTGCCAGCAGCTCAGCCGGGGGGAAGTACGAGCAGTACTTC. It translates to CASSSAGGKYEQYF.

The gene calls are TRBV20-1 and TRBJ2-5, with a weak D call TRBD2 (6 bases). V shed 5 bases and J shed 1 base, with 8 bases lying between them. CDR1 is DFQATT, CDR2 SNEGSKA, per germline (reference sequence). The CDR3 covers 12 residues. The CDR3 DNA follows: TGCAGTGCTGTGGGACTCCAAGAGACCCAGTACTTC. Amino acids: CSAVGLQETQYF.

There are many counts of this clonotype. This chain joins TRBV27 and TRBJ2-1, with D possibly being TRBD2 (5 bases). With 5 bases removed from V and 0 bases from J, the gap between germline ends came to 11 bases. This CDR3 region has 15 residues. Germline V gives CDR1 MNHEY, CDR2 SMNVEV (reference sequence). Here the CDR3 reads CASSRTPSSYNEQFF. The CDR3 DNA is TGTGCCAGCAGTCGGACTCCAAGCTCCTACAATGAGCAGTTCTTC.

There are many counts of this clonotype. The chain joins TRBV7-8 to TRBJ2-7; 11 nucleotides match TRBD2. Looked up from germline, CDR1 is SGHVS and CDR2 is FQNEAQ. The CDR3 is made up of 17 amino acids. Trimming removed 5 bases from V and 3 bases from J; junction bases left unmatched: 12. The CDR3 sequence: CASSRALTGTSGYEQYF. DNA of the CDR3: TGTGCCAGCAGCCGCGCCCTGACCGGGACTAGCGGCTACGAGCAGTACTTC. Looking up the rest from reference TRBV7-8 and TRBJ2-7 gives the full variable domain: GAGVSQSPRYKVAKRGQDVALRCDPISGHVSLFWYQQALGQGPEFLTYFQNEAQLDKSGLPSDRFFAERPEGSVSTLKIQRTQQEDSAVYLCASSRALTGTSGYEQYFGPGTRLTVT.

This clonotype was picked up many times. The chain links TRBV2 to TRBJ1-5, with unresolved D. Germline V gene data show CDR1 as SNHLY and CDR2 as FYNNEI. V lost 3 bases, J lost 7 bases, and 16 bases lay in between. The CDR3 contains 15 residues. CDR3 sequence: CASSEEQLRGQPQHF. DNA for the CDR3: TGTGCCAGCAGTGAGGAACAGCTCCGAGGGCAGCCCCAGCATTTT.